Included here is one T cell receptor beta chain sequence, with context. These data belong to a study of sequential checkpoint blockade in melanoma. J gave up 6 bases and V 6 bases, and 7 bases lay outside the gene matches. Germline lookup yields CDR1 MDHEN and CDR2 SYDVKM. The CDR3 is 14 residues long. Produced via immunoSEQ multiplex PCR; TCRdb's table is partial and in-frame only. The table records 20,000 to 25,000 clones, approximately 82% of them present only once. The treatment denotes: randomized to nivolumab then ipilimumab (arm A) or the reverse (arm B). The chain employs TRBV28 and TRBJ1-5, with 8 bases lining up with TRBD1. The source of this sequence is a human donor with melanoma. Sequencing was performed on CD8+ T cells sorted from blood (inferred from file names), taken from a patient given nivolumab and ipilimumab in sequence. CDR3 DNA: TGTGCCAGCAGATTACAGGGGGATAGTCAGCCCCAGCATTTT. This translates into CASRLQGDSQPQHF. The full variable domain, rest sourced from reference TRBV28 and TRBJ1-5, is DVKVTQSSRYLVKRTGEKVFLECVQDMDHENMFWYRQDPGLGLRLIYFSYDVKMKEKGDIPEGYSVSREKKERFSLILESASTNQTSMYLCASRLQGDSQPQHFGDGTRLSIL.